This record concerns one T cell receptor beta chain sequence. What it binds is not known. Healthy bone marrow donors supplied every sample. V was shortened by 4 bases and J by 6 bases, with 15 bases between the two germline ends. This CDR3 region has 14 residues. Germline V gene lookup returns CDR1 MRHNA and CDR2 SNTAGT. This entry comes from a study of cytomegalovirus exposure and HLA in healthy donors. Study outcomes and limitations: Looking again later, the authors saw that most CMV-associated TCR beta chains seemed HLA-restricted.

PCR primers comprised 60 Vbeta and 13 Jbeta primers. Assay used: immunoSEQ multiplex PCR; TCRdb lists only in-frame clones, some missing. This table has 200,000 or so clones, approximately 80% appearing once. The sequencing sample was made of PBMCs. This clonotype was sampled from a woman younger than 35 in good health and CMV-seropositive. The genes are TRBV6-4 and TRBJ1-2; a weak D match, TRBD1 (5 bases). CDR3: CASSGWGGENGYTF. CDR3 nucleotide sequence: TGTGCCAGCAGTGGTTGGGGCGGAGAAAATGGCTACACCTTC.